This T cell receptor (beta chain) was sequenced during a study of a mutant IDH1 vaccine in newly diagnosed glioma. Across the whole study: Eight vaccine doses were administered to patients at weeks 1, 3, 5, 7, 11, 15, 19 and 23. Treated patients comprised about 60% males and approximately 38% females, mean age 40.4 years. Vaccinations were initiated 4-6 weeks following radiotherapy alone, or were given together with temozolomide cycles. The earlier regimen, radiotherapy, temozolomide, or both, was most often both.

Documented time point: week 23, last vaccination. Each vaccine dose was 300 ug of mutant IDH1 20-mer peptide, with topical imiquimod. This clone has only one observation. The antigen remains unidentified. J lost 10 bases, V lost 2 bases, and 15 bases had no gene match. Germline V gene lookup returns CDR1 LGHNT and CDR2 FRNRAP. The CDR3 length is 17 residues. This table comes from immunoSEQ multiplex PCR, and its TCRdb copy is limited to in-frame clones, with some not included. In the table there are about 65,000 clones, roughly 85% of which are singletons. Source: PBMCs, taken from a glioma patient whose treatment included an IDH1 peptide vaccine. The gene calls are TRBV12-5 and TRBJ2-2; 8 positions match TRBD1. The TCR sequence derives from a young man with glioma. The CDR3 loop is CASGLYRGQGAPEELFF. Written as DNA, the CDR3 is TGTGCTAGTGGTTTGTATCGGGGTCAGGGGGCGCCGGAGGAGCTGTTTTTT.